Listed here are 29 T cell receptor beta chains from one sample, sequenced in a study of shared clonotypes between healthy human individuals. The protocol was immunoSEQ multiplex PCR, while the TCRdb copy is restricted to in-frame clones and leaves out a portion. The table lists a few million clones, just under 95% of them singletons, with approximately 0.41% in the top ten. The sample comprised naive CD4+ T cells from PBMCs. Subset reported: CD45RA+ positively selected. These receptors were collected from a man between 18 and 35 years old in good health. Some clones in this sample may be carry-over from other donors' samples.

The chain links TRBV5-1 to TRBJ1-1; 7 nucleotides agree with TRBD1. Trimming at V came to 5 bases and at J to 0 bases, leaving 10 bases not matched to a gene. The CDR3 contains 16 residues. Looked up from germline, CDR1 is SGHRS and CDR2 is YFSETQ. The CDR3 DNA reads as TGCGCCAGCAGAAAGGAGGGCGGGACAGTGAACACTGAAGCTTTCTTT. Translating gives CASRKEGGTVNTEAFF.

V usage is TRBV28 and J usage is TRBJ1-2, with D possibly matching TRBD1 (5 bases). Trimming removed 4 bases at V and 0 bases at J, with 21 bases between. This CDR3 has 18 amino acids. Looked up from germline, CDR1 is MDHEN and CDR2 is SYDVKM. The chain's CDR3 is CASSSSYGGTATNYGYTF. CDR3 in DNA: TGTGCCAGCAGTTCTTCCTACGGGGGGACGGCTACTAACTATGGCTACACCTTC.

A single count supports this clone. The chain joins TRBV29-1 to TRBJ2-1; 14 bases match TRBD2. This CDR3 is 16 amino acids long. The germline gives CDR1 SQVTM, CDR2 ANQGSEA. J lost 3 bases, V lost 4 bases, and 5 bases had no gene match. CDR3 nucleotide sequence: TGCAGCGTTGGGACTAGCGGGAGGAAGGACTACAATGAGCAGTTCTTC. Translation: CSVGTSGRKDYNEQFF.

J is TRBJ2-7 and V is TRBV18; 12 bases map to TRBD2. This CDR3 spans 17 amino acids. Germline CDR1 KGHSH, CDR2 LQKENI. Trimming removed 3 bases from V and 0 bases from J; junction bases left unmatched: 6. The CDR3 loop is CASSPGGLAGSSYEQYF. CDR3 bases: TGTGCCAGCTCACCCGGAGGACTAGCGGGAAGCTCCTACGAGCAGTACTTC.

This chain joins TRBV7-2 and TRBJ2-7; D is possibly TRBD1 (5 bases). The ends were cut back, 3 bases at V and 6 bases at J, with 18 bases in the middle. The germline V gene encodes CDR1 SGHTA and CDR2 FQGNSA. The length of the CDR3 is 15 residues. The CDR3 reads CASSLRRLGDSEQYF. As DNA, the CDR3 is TGTGCCAGCAGCTTGAGACGTCTAGGGGATTCCGAGCAGTACTTC.

This clone has a handful of counts. Here the CDR3 reads CASSQDDYNEQFF. The CDR3 nucleotides are TGTGCCAGCAGCCAAGATGACTACAATGAGCAGTTCTTC. The chain employs TRBV4-2 and TRBJ2-1; D remains unclear. Germline CDR1 reads LGHNA; CDR2 reads YNFKEQ. The CDR3 is 13 amino acids. Trimming removed 0 bases from V and 3 bases from J, with 3 bases in between.

The rearrangement joins TRBV7-9 to TRBJ1-5; no definite D call. This CDR3 is built from 15 residues. Trimming pared 5 bases from V and 5 bases from J, leaving 16 bases between. Germline V gene sequence: CDR1 SEHNR, CDR2 FQNEAQ (reference sequence). CDR3 residues: CASSPSNIGDQPQHF. The CDR3 nucleotides are TGTGCCAGCAGCCCCTCTAACATTGGGGATCAGCCCCAGCATTTT.

V usage is TRBV6-1 and J usage is TRBJ2-3; TRBD1 agrees at 8 bases. Germline CDR1 and CDR2: MNHNS and SASEGT. Unmatched junction bases numbered 7, after V lost 6 bases and J lost 5 bases. The CDR3 loop spans 14 amino acids. CDR3 in amino acids: CASRPQGALDTQYF. The CDR3 DNA is TGTGCCAGCAGGCCCCAGGGGGCATTAGATACGCAGTATTTT.

The chain has TRBV7-2 and TRBJ1-5; the match to TRBD1 covers 9 bases. Germline V lookup: CDR1 SGHTA, CDR2 FQGNSA. V lost 5 bases, J lost 8 bases, and 4 bases stayed unmatched. The CDR3 loop spans 13 amino acids. The CDR3 is CASSRDREEPQHF. The CDR3 bases are TGTGCCAGCAGCCGGGACAGGGAGGAGCCCCAGCATTTT.

This clone turned up a few times. The rearrangement links TRBV6-6 to TRBJ2-7; 8 positions match TRBD1. This CDR3 is 14 amino acids long. Germline CDR1 and CDR2: MNHNY and SVGAGI (reference sequence). The V segment lost 2 bases and the J segment 2 bases; nucleotides outside the gene matches: 2. CDR3 region: CASSYRDRTYEQYF. The CDR3 DNA reads as TGTGCCAGCAGTTACCGGGACAGGACCTACGAGCAGTACTTC.

This chain uses TRBV2 with TRBJ2-1; the D is unclear. This CDR3 is built from 10 residues. Deletions cut 5 bases from V and 9 bases from J, with 5 bases between. CDR1 SNHLY and CDR2 FYNNEI come from the germline V gene. CDR3 sequence: CASSNSEQFF. The CDR3 region has the DNA TGTGCCAGCAGTAACAGTGAGCAGTTCTTC.

The chain is built from TRBV18 and TRBJ2-1; 9 bases are a match to TRBD2. CDR1 KGHSH and CDR2 LQKENI come from the germline V gene. The CDR3 contains 16 residues. J lost 5 bases, V lost 3 bases, and 8 bases had no gene match. CDR3 protein: CASSPSLLAGNNEQFF. DNA of the CDR3: TGTGCCAGCTCACCCAGTTTGCTAGCGGGAAACAATGAGCAGTTCTTC. Looking up the rest from reference TRBV18 and TRBJ2-1 gives the full variable domain: NAGVMQNPRHLVRRRGQEARLRCSPMKGHSHVYWYRQLPEEGLKFMVYLQKENIIDESGMPKERFSAEFPKEGPSILRIQQVVRGDSAAYFCASSPSLLAGNNEQFFGPGTRLTVL.

This chain connects TRBV6-5 to TRBJ2-7, with D unresolved. V dropped 6 bases and J dropped 4 bases, with 10 bases sitting between them. Germline-derived CDR1 and CDR2 are MNHEY and SVGAGI. The CDR3 sequence is 12 residues long. The CDR3 bases are TGTGCCAGCAGCATGGACGCGTACGAGCAGTACTTC. Translated: CASSMDAYEQYF.

J is TRBJ1-4 and V is TRBV28; D remains unclear. This CDR3 contains 15 residues. The germline V gene encodes CDR1 MDHEN and CDR2 SYDVKM. V lost 7 bases and J lost 8, with 20 bases in between. The CDR3 DNA is TGTGCCAGCACTCTCCCCACCGCCGGGATGGAAAAACTGTTTTTT. Translated, it gives CASTLPTAGMEKLFF.

The chain carries TRBV19 and TRBJ1-2; a possible D gene is TRBD1 (5 bases). Between the trimmed V and J ends, which lost 3 bases and 4 bases, there was a span of 24 bases. The CDR3 length is 18 residues. The germline CDR1 and CDR2 sequences are LNHDA and SQIVND (reference sequence). CDR3 amino acids: CASSMAGGVDAHIYGYTF. CDR3 nucleotides: TGTGCCAGTAGTATGGCGGGGGGAGTAGACGCCCATATCTATGGCTACACCTTC.

V is TRBV4-1 and J is TRBJ2-3, with D unresolved. Germline CDR1 reads MGHRA; CDR2 reads YSYEKL. V was cut by 0 bases and J by 2 bases, with 15 bases left in between. This CDR3 region has 17 residues. CDR3 coding DNA: TGCGCCAGCAGCCAAGATCTTCAGACAATACACACAGATACGCAGTATTTT. This translates into CASSQDLQTIHTDTQYF.

The gene calls are TRBV29-1 and TRBJ2-3; maybe TRBD2 (5 bases). The germline V and J ends were trimmed by 7 bases and 5 bases, with 16 bases remaining between them. Germline CDR1 SQVTM, CDR2 ANQGSEA. The CDR3 has 13 amino acids. DNA of the CDR3: TGCAGCGCTAGTGTAGGGAGAGAAGATACGCAGTATTTT. It translates to CSASVGREDTQYF.

The V and J genes are TRBV6-5 and TRBJ2-1; D might be TRBD2 (6 bases). The CDR3 is made up of 15 amino acids. V was trimmed by 2 bases and J by 5 bases, leaving 13 bases between them. Germline V gives CDR1 MNHEY, CDR2 SVGAGI. The CDR3 coding sequence is TGTGCCAGCAGTTACCTGGGGACTTGGGACAATGAGCAGTTCTTC. It translates to CASSYLGTWDNEQFF.

The genes are TRBV19 and TRBJ2-7, with D perhaps being TRBD1 or TRBD2 (6 bases each). Germline assignment: CDR1 LNHDA and CDR2 SQIVND (reference sequence). The CDR3 length is 17 residues. The V and J ends lost 5 bases and 7 bases respectively, with 27 bases between them. The CDR3 DNA reads as TGTGCCAGTAGTTCCCTAGGAGGGGGAGGTAGCCGATCGGAGCAGTACTTC. This codes for CASSSLGGGGSRSEQYF. Full variable domain (rest looked up from reference TRBV19 and TRBJ2-7): DGGITQSPKYLFRKEGQNVTLSCEQNLNHDAMYWYRQDPGQGLRLIYYSQIVNDFQKGDIAEGYSVSREKKESFPLTVTSAQKNPTAFYLCASSSLGGGGSRSEQYFGPGTRLTVT.

The chain carries TRBV11-2 and TRBJ1-2, with TRBD1 identical over 7 bases. The V segment lost 4 bases and the J segment 4 bases; nucleotides outside the gene matches: 12. Germline CDR1 and CDR2: SGHAT and FQNNGV. The CDR3 covers 16 residues. The CDR3 coding sequence is TGTGCCAGCAGCTCCCACGGGACAGCGACTAGCTATGGCTACACCTTC. It encodes CASSSHGTATSYGYTF.

DNA for the CDR3: TGTGCCAGCTCACCACCGTTGGAAAAAGAGACCCAGTACTTC. Translated: CASSPPLEKETQYF. The chain links TRBV18 to TRBJ2-5; no clear D. This CDR3 is 14 amino acids long. V gave up 0 bases and J gave up 3 bases, with 8 bases separating them. CDR1 is KGHSH, CDR2 LQKENI, per germline.

The V call is TRBV5-1, the J call TRBJ1-1; D is unresolved. CDR1 SGHRS and CDR2 YFSETQ come from the germline V gene. This CDR3 has 14 residues. Trimming pared 4 bases from V and 3 bases from J, leaving 13 bases between. Written as DNA, the CDR3 is TGCGCCAGCAGCACGGGTCCCTTTTACACTGAAGCTTTCTTT. Translating it yields CASSTGPFYTEAFF.

The chain links TRBV19 to TRBJ1-2; D gene unclear. The germline gives CDR1 LNHDA, CDR2 SQIVND (reference sequence). V gave up 7 bases and J gave up 5 bases, with 14 bases separating them. CDR3 length equals 13 residues. The DNA for the CDR3 is TGTGCCAGTACGGCTCTCCCCTCGTATGGCTACACCTTC. Translated: CASTALPSYGYTF.

This rearrangement joins TRBV5-1 to TRBJ1-2; tentatively, D is TRBD1 (6 bases). This CDR3 region has 13 residues. Germline CDR1 SGHRS, CDR2 YFSETQ. Trimming pared 4 bases from V and 9 bases from J, leaving 16 bases between. CDR3 sequence: CASSPIPGTSYTF. DNA for the CDR3: TGCGCCAGCAGCCCGATCCCCGGGACAAGCTACACCTTC.

The chain has TRBV7-6 and TRBJ1-3; TRBD1 is a possible D gene (5 bases). Trimming took off 5 bases at V and 2 bases at J, with 13 bases between the two ends. Germline loops: CDR1 SGHVS, CDR2 FNYEAQ. The CDR3 loop spans 15 amino acids. CDR3 DNA: TGTGCCAGCAGCCAAACTACAGGTACTGGAAACACCATATATTTT. Translated: CASSQTTGTGNTIYF.

This chain joins TRBV29-1 and TRBJ1-2; D is perhaps TRBD1 (5 bases). Germline CDR1 reads SQVTM; CDR2 reads ANQGSEA. The CDR3 has 12 amino acids. The CDR3 loop is CASPGQIYGYTF. CDR3 sequence (DNA): TGCGCCAGCCCGGGGCAGATCTATGGCTACACCTTC.

The genes are TRBV6-5 and TRBJ2-7; D is undetermined. The CDR3 is 12 residues long. CDR1 MNHEY and CDR2 SVGAGI come from the germline V gene. Trimming took 6 bases from V and 2 from J, leaving 8 bases between them. Written as DNA, the CDR3 is TGTGCCAGCAGCCAAACCCCCTACGAGCAGTACTTC. Its protein is CASSQTPYEQYF.

The CDR3 DNA sequence: TGTGCCAGCAGTGAAGTGTTCGAGACCCAGTACTTC. It is translated as CASSEVFETQYF. The J gene is TRBJ2-5, the V gene TRBV2; D not certain. The CDR3 is 12 amino acids. CDR1 and CDR2 from the germline V gene are SNHLY and FYNNEI. The germline V and J ends were trimmed by 1 base and 5 bases, with 5 bases remaining between them.

About this clone itself: At the DNA level, this CDR3 is encoded by other sequences in the same sample as well. The rearrangement joins TRBV5-4 to TRBJ1-2; D gene uncertain. The ends were cut back, 3 bases at V and 0 bases at J, with 6 bases in the middle. CDR3 length: 13 residues. Germline V lookup: CDR1 SGHNT, CDR2 YYREEE (reference sequence). The CDR3 DNA reads TGTGCCAGCAGCTCAGGCACTAACTATGGCTACACCTTC. Protein: CASSSGTNYGYTF.